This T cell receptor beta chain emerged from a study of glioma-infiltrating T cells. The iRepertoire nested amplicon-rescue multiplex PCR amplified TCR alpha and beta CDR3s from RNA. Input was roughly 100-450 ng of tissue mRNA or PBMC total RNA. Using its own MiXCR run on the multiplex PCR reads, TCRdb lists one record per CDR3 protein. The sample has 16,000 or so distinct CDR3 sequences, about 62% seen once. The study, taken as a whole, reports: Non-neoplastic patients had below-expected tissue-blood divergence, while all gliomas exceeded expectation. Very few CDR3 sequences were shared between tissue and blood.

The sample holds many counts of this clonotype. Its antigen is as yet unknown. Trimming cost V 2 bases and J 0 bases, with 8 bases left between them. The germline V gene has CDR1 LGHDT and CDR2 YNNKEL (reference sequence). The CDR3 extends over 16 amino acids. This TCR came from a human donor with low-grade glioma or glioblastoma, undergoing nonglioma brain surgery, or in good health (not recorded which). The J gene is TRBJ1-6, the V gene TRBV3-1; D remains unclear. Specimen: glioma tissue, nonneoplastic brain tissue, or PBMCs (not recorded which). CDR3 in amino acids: CASSQSPGSYNSPLHF. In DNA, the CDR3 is TGTGCCAGCAGCCAAAGTCCCGGCTCCTATAATTCACCCCTCCACTTT.